This is a list of T cell receptor beta chains from one sample in a study of prognosis after radiotherapy for stage I lung cancer. From the multiplex PCR reads, TCRdb called clonotypes with MiXCR, one entry per CDR3 protein. The sample holds about 22,000 distinct CDR3 sequences, 40% seen once. Here the sequenced sample was PBMCs, taken before or after stereotactic body radiation therapy (not recorded which). The receptors originated from a donor over 45 with non-small cell lung cancer. The CDR3 runs from the conserved cysteine through the conserved F or W. The D gene is left open where the match is weak. A clone size is listed for some rows: how often the clone was seen (once, few, many), or a class if it is expanded.

clone_size	v_call	d_call	j_call	cdr3_nt	cdr3_aa
-	TRBV2	-	TRBJ1-2	-	CVSSEGAGGNYGCTF
-	TRBV27	TRBD2	TRBJ2-7	TGTGCCAACAGTCGTTCAGATGTGGTAGCGGGAGCCGAGCAGTACTTT	CANSRSDVVAGAEQYF
once	TRBV28	TRBD2	TRBJ2-7	TGTGCCAGCAGTTTAGAAGGGACTAAGTACGAGCAGTACTTC	CASSLEGTKYEQYF
many	TRBV28	-	TRBJ2-5	TGTGCCAGCAGTTTGTCGGGGAGTAAAGAGACCCAGTACTTC	CASSLSGSKETQYF
many	TRBV5-6	-	TRBJ2-3	TGTGCCAGCAGCGTCGCTGGGAGCACAGATACGCAGTATTTT	CASSVAGSTDTQYF
-	TRBV28	TRBD2	TRBJ2-6	TGTGCCAGCAGTTTAGCTAGCGGCCTCTCTGGGGCTAACTTCCTGACTTTC	CASSLASGLSGANFLTF
many	TRBV4-2	TRBD2	TRBJ2-3	TGTGCCAGCAGCCAAGTAGGGACTAGGGTTTCCGGTGATACGCAGTATTTT	CASSQVGTRVSGDTQYF
many	TRBV7-9	TRBD2	TRBJ2-3	TGTGCCAGCAGCTTAGGCGCTAGCGGTAGCACAGATACGCAGTATTTT	CASSLGASGSTDTQYF
once	TRBV27	-	TRBJ1-5	TGTGCCAGCAGTTTAAGTGTCCGACAGCCCCAGCATTTT	CASSLSVRQPQHF
-	TRBV28	TRBD2	TRBJ2-1	TGTGCCAGCAGACCGAGCGGGAGTCTCTCCTACAATGAGCAGTTCTTC	CASRPSGSLSYNEQFF
-	TRBV12-3/TRBV12-4	-	TRBJ2-7	TGTGCCAGCAGTTTGGGGGTTTCCTCCGACGAGCAGTACTTC	CASSLGVSSDEQYF
-	TRBV4-2	TRBD2	TRBJ2-3	TGTGCCAGCAGCCGATTGGGGGGGGCGGGAGGGAGCACAGATACGCAGTATTTT	CASSRLGGAGGSTDTQYF
few	TRBV6-1	-	TRBJ1-1	TGTGCCAGCAGTGACCCTTATGAAGCTTTCTTT	CASSDPYEAFF
many	TRBV5-1	TRBD1	TRBJ1-1	TGCGCCAGCAGCTGGGGACAGGGGTATGGGAACACTGAAGCTTTCTTT	CASSWGQGYGNTEAFF
many	TRBV4-1	TRBD1	TRBJ2-7	TGCGCCAGCAGCCAAGATCTCCGACAGGGAATGAACGAGCAGTACTTC	CASSQDLRQGMNEQYF
many	TRBV11-2	-	TRBJ2-7	TGTGCCAGCAGCTTAGACAGGACTTCCTCCTGCGAGCAGTACTTC	CASSLDRTSSCEQYF
medium-sized	TRBV20-1	-	TRBJ2-3	TGCAGTGCTTGGGTCCGGGACTCAAGCACAGATACGCAGTATTTT	CSAWVRDSSTDTQYF
once	TRBV6-2/TRBV6-3	-	TRBJ1-2	TGTGCCAGCAGTCCACAAACCGGGAAAGGTTTTTATGGCTACACATTC	CASSPQTGKGFYGYTF
many	TRBV2	TRBD1	TRBJ2-4	TGTGCCAGCCGGGACAGGGTGAGGAACATTCAGTACTTC	CASRDRVRNIQYF
medium-sized	TRBV7-8	-	TRBJ1-2	TGTGCCAGCAGCCGGGGGGGTGCCTATGGCTACACCTTC	CASSRGGAYGYTF
-	TRBV7-9	-	TRBJ2-3	TGTGCCAGCAGCTGGGGGGGAGGCGACAGGGAAGGCACAGATACGCAGTATTTT	CASSWGGGDREGTDTQYF
many	TRBV15	TRBD1	TRBJ1-5	TGTGCCACCAGCAGCTCGGGACAGGGGAGCGGCCAGCCCCAGCATTTT	CATSSSGQGSGQPQHF
many	TRBV2	-	TRBJ1-4	TGTGCCAGCACCTCGGACGGTCTTAATGAAAAACTGTTTTTT	CASTSDGLNEKLFF
many	TRBV7-9	-	TRBJ2-1	TGTGCCAGCAGCCCGGGGACTTCAAGTGGCTCCTACAATGAGCAGTTCTTC	CASSPGTSSGSYNEQFF
-	TRBV7-3	-	TRBJ1-1	TGTGCCAGCAGCTATCCGAACACTGAAGCTTTCTTT	CASSYPNTEAFF
many	TRBV5-1	-	TRBJ2-1	TGCGCCAGCAGCTTGGGAGCTCTGAATGAGCAGTTCTTC	CASSLGALNEQFF
-	TRBV20-1	-	TRBJ2-7	TGCAGTGCTAGAGGTGGCAGCGACGAGCAGTACTTC	CSARGGSDEQYF
many	TRBV18	-	TRBJ2-5	TGTGCCAGCTCACCAAGCATGCGAGAGACCCAGTACTTC	CASSPSMRETQYF
many	TRBV7-2	-	TRBJ1-2	TGTGCCAGCAGCCTAAACTTCGGGACAAAGAGTGGCTACACCTTC	CASSLNFGTKSGYTF
-	TRBV11-2	TRBD1	TRBJ2-6	TGTGCCAGCATCTTAGATGTTGTACAGGGGCCATCTGGGGCCAACGTCCTGACTTTC	CASILDVVQGPSGANVLTF
-	TRBV6-1	TRBD2	TRBJ2-3	TGTGCCAGCAATTGGGGACTAGCGGGAAGCACAGATACGCAGTATTTT	CASNWGLAGSTDTQYF
few	TRBV20-1	-	TRBJ1-2	TGCAGTGCTAGAACAGGGTCTGGCTACACCTTC	CSARTGSGYTF
-	TRBV4-1	TRBD2	TRBJ2-1	TGCGCCAGCAGCCAAGAAGCGGGACTAGCGGTCGATGAGCAGTTCTTC	CASSQEAGLAVDEQFF
few	TRBV13	-	TRBJ2-3	TGTGCCAGCAGCATAGGGGGGGTTGACACAGATACGCAGTATTTT	CASSIGGVDTDTQYF
-	TRBV24-1	-	TRBJ2-3	TGTGCCACCAGTGATCTGTGGGATTGGCAGGGCACATATACGCAGTATTTT	CATSDLWDWQGTYTQYF
once	TRBV20-1	-	TRBJ2-1	TGCAGTGCTAGCCCAGGGGCTTACTCCTACAATGAGCAGTTCTTC	CSASPGAYSYNEQFF
medium-sized	TRBV7-2	-	TRBJ2-1	TGTGCCAGCAGCACTGACTACAATGAGCAGTTCTTC	CASSTDYNEQFF
-	TRBV14	TRBD1	TRBJ2-7	TGTGTCAGCAGCCAAGGGGGCCCTCAGTACTTC	CVSSQGGPQYF
many	TRBV2	-	TRBJ2-3	TGTGCCAGCAGGAGTAGGGCTGGGACAGATACGCAGTATTTT	CASRSRAGTDTQYF